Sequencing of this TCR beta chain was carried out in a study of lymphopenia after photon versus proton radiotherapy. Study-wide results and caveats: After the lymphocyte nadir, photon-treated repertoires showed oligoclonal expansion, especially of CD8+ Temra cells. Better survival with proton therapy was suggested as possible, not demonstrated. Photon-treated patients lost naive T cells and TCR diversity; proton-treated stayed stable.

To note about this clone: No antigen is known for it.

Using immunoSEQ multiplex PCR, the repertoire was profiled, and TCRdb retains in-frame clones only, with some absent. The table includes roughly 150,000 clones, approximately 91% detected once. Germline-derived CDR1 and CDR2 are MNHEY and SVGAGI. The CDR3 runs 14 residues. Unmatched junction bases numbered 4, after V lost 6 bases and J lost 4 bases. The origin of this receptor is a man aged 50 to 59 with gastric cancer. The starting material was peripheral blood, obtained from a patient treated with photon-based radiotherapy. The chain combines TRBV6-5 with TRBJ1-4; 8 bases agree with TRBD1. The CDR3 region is CASSRTGFNEKLFF. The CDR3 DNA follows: TGTGCCAGCAGCAGGACAGGGTTTAATGAAAAACTGTTTTTT.